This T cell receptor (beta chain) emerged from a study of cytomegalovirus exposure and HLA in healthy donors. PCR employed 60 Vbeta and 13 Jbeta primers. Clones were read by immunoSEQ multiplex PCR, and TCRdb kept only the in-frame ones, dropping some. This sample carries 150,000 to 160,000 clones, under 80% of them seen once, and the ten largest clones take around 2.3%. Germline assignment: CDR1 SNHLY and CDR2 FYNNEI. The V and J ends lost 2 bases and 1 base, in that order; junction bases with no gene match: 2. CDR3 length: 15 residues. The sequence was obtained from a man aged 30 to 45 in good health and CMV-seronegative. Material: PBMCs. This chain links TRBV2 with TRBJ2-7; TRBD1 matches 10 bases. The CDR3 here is CASSEPGQGSYEQYF. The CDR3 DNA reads TGTGCCAGCAGTGAACCGGGACAGGGGTCCTACGAGCAGTACTTC.